The subject of this entry is one TCR beta chain. These data belong to a study of blood T cell repertoires in COVID-19. The wider study: The study drew acute and convalescent COVID-19 samples from the United States, Italy and Spain.

Here immunoSEQ multiplex PCR was the method, and the copy in TCRdb shows in-frame clones only, minus some. This sample has 290,000 or so clones; 87% occur once, and the top ten carry more than 2%. The CDR3 loop spans 14 amino acids. CDR1 LNHDA and CDR2 SQIVND come from the germline V gene (reference sequence). With 6 bases removed from V and 6 bases from J, the gap between germline ends came to 18 bases. The source of this sequence is a man aged 18 to 30 with active or convalescent COVID-19. V and J are TRBV19 and TRBJ2-7, with D possibly being TRBD2 (5 bases). Sequencing was carried out using peripheral blood. The DNA of the CDR3 is TGTGCCAGTAGGGAGGACCCCTTCAAGGGCGAGCAGTACTTC. Protein product: CASREDPFKGEQYF.